A selection of T cell receptor beta chains follows, all from one sample in a study of cytotoxic CD8 clonotypes in ibrutinib-treated CLL. Repertoires were generated with immunoSEQ multiplex PCR, while TCRdb's copy carries only in-frame clones and drops some. The data contain a few hundred thousand clones, about 61% of them singletons. Source: PBMCs, taken after 36 months of ibrutinib treatment. These receptors all come from a human donor with chronic lymphocytic leukemia. CDR3s include the opening cysteine and the closing phenylalanine or tryptophan. A D gene is named only where the DNA matches it firmly.

d_gene: NA; v_gene: TRBV7-8; j_gene: TRBJ2-7; CDR3aa: CASSLGWGHSYEQYF
d_gene: TRBD1; v_gene: TRBV28; j_gene: TRBJ1-2; CDR3aa: CASRDNLGQFNYGYTF
d_gene: NA; v_gene: TRBV2; j_gene: TRBJ2-7; CDR3aa: CASSEDLGMYEQYF
d_gene: NA; v_gene: TRBV7-8; j_gene: TRBJ2-1; CDR3aa: CASSLGGSNEQFF
d_gene: NA; v_gene: TRBV7-2; j_gene: TRBJ1-5; CDR3aa: CASSSRGGQPQHF
d_gene: NA; v_gene: TRBV27; j_gene: TRBJ1-1; CDR3aa: CASSLKFTGEAFF
d_gene: NA; v_gene: TRBV18; j_gene: TRBJ1-2; CDR3aa: CASSPGRYYGYTF
d_gene: TRBD2; v_gene: TRBV13; j_gene: TRBJ2-1; CDR3aa: CASSSILAGLGDEQFF
d_gene: NA; v_gene: TRBV7-3; j_gene: TRBJ1-4; CDR3aa: CASSLGRAGRKLFF
d_gene: TRBD1; v_gene: TRBV2; j_gene: TRBJ2-7; CDR3aa: CASSEKDRVEQYF
d_gene: TRBD2; v_gene: TRBV6-1; j_gene: TRBJ2-3; CDR3aa: CASSEVVGGADTQYF
d_gene: NA; v_gene: TRBV5-3; j_gene: TRBJ2-7; CDR3aa: CARSFSGFAYEQYF
d_gene: NA; v_gene: TRBV25-1; j_gene: TRBJ2-3; CDR3aa: CASSEELPDTQYF
d_gene: TRBD1; v_gene: TRBV2; j_gene: TRBJ2-7; CDR3aa: CASRAQTGGHLEQYF
d_gene: TRBD1; v_gene: TRBV5-1; j_gene: TRBJ1-2; CDR3aa: CASSLAGRGLQYGYTF
d_gene: NA; v_gene: TRBV6-6; j_gene: TRBJ1-2; CDR3aa: CASTSPGDGGYTF
d_gene: NA; v_gene: TRBV7-9; j_gene: TRBJ2-1; CDR3aa: CASSSLPGSSYNEQFF
d_gene: NA; v_gene: TRBV25-1; j_gene: TRBJ1-5; CDR3aa: CASSEGGLPNQPQHF
d_gene: TRBD1; v_gene: TRBV10-1; j_gene: TRBJ2-7; CDR3aa: CASSSRTGGSYEQYF
d_gene: NA; v_gene: TRBV2; j_gene: TRBJ1-4; CDR3aa: CASKGGGRATNEKLFF
d_gene: TRBD2; v_gene: TRBV9; j_gene: TRBJ2-1; CDR3aa: CASSGVPGLAGGTSYNEQFF
d_gene: NA; v_gene: TRBV4-1; j_gene: TRBJ2-3; CDR3aa: CASSQESLAGDTQYF
d_gene: NA; v_gene: TRBV2; j_gene: TRBJ2-2; CDR3aa: CASSQGTNTGELFF
d_gene: NA; v_gene: TRBV15; j_gene: TRBJ1-2; CDR3aa: CATSRLTGGNGYTF
d_gene: TRBD1; v_gene: TRBV29-1; j_gene: TRBJ2-5; CDR3aa: CSVEDWQGARERETQYF
d_gene: NA; v_gene: TRBV5-1; j_gene: TRBJ1-2; CDR3aa: CASSLFRPTNYGYTF
d_gene: NA; v_gene: TRBV27; j_gene: TRBJ1-4; CDR3aa: CASTSQNTNEKLFF
d_gene: TRBD1; v_gene: TRBV5-6; j_gene: TRBJ1-4; CDR3aa: CASSWGTVTNEKLFF
d_gene: TRBD1; v_gene: TRBV2; j_gene: TRBJ2-6; CDR3aa: CASSADRVGANVLTF
d_gene: NA; v_gene: TRBV2; j_gene: TRBJ2-3; CDR3aa: CASSVGGGATDTQYF
d_gene: NA; v_gene: TRBV5-4; j_gene: TRBJ2-6; CDR3aa: CASSRGANVLTF
d_gene: NA; v_gene: TRBV9; j_gene: TRBJ2-1; CDR3aa: CASSGNEQFF
d_gene: NA; v_gene: TRBV9; j_gene: TRBJ1-3; CDR3aa: CASSVVPGNTIYF